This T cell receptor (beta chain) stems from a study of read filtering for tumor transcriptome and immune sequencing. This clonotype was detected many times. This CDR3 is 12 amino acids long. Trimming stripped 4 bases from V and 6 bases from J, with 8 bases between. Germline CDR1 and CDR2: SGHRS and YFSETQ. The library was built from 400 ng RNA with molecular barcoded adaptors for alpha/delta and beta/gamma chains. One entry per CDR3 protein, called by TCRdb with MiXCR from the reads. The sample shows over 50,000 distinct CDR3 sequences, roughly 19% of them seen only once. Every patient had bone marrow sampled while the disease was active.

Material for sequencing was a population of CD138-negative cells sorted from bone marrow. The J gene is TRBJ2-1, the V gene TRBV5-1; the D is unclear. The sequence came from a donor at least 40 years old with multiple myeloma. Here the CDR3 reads CASSTLLNEQFF. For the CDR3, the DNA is TGCGCCAGCAGCACCCTACTCAATGAGCAGTTCTTC.